Each of the 4 T cell receptor beta chains below was sequenced from the same sample in a study of blood T cell repertoires in COVID-19 (dated by TCRdb to the early 2020s). The library was made by the immunoSEQ multiplex PCR assay. TCRdb retrieved this table from immuneACCESS and kept in-frame rearrangements only. Not all clones are present; in checked studies, unresolved V genes account for under half, and no reason is known for the remainder. The sample table records about 16,000 clones; around nine tenths of these occur just once. Around 24% of the sample comes from the top ten. Sequencing was done on a sample of peripheral blood. All receptors derive from a man aged 55 to 70 with acute or convalescent COVID-19.

The CDR3 loop is CSAGGQGYEQYF. The DNA for the CDR3 is TGCAGTGCTGGTGGACAGGGCTACGAGCAGTACTTC. The chain is built from TRBV20-1 and TRBJ2-7, with 8 bases that match TRBD1. Per germline, CDR1 DFQATT and CDR2 SNEGSKA (reference sequence). V shed 5 bases, J shed 3 bases, and the junction held 3 bases outside the gene matches. This CDR3 region has 12 residues.

This clone showed up just once. This chain connects TRBV5-1 to TRBJ1-1; 9 bases are shared with TRBD1. Germline V CDR1 and CDR2: SGHRS, YFSETQ. The V segment lost 6 bases and the J segment 5 bases; nucleotides outside the gene matches: 20. This CDR3 contains 18 residues. CDR3 nucleotides: TGCGCCAGCACCCACCGACCCGGGACAGGGATTGTAAGGACTGAAGCTTTCTTT. It encodes CASTHRPGTGIVRTEAFF.

This clone is medium-sized. V is TRBV30 and J is TRBJ1-3; 9 bases align to TRBD1. The germline V gene encodes CDR1 GTSNPN and CDR2 SVGIG (reference sequence). CDR3 length equals 13 residues. V lost 5 bases and J lost 4; bases outside the gene matches: 3. The CDR3 spells CAWGGQGGNTIYF. Written as DNA, the CDR3 is TGTGCCTGGGGAGGACAGGGGGGAAACACCATATATTTT.

The genes are TRBV18 and TRBJ2-3, with 7 bases aligning to TRBD1. The length of the CDR3 is 18 residues. The ends lost 2 bases at V and 2 bases at J; junction bases unmatched: 13. Looked up from germline, CDR1 is KGHSH and CDR2 is LQKENI. The CDR3 region is CASSPFVVGQAATDTQYF. DNA of the CDR3: TGTGCCAGCTCACCATTCGTAGTCGGACAGGCGGCCACAGATACGCAGTATTTT.